This is a list of T cell receptor beta chains from one sample in a study of blood T cell repertoires in COVID-19. Here immunoSEQ multiplex PCR was the method, and the copy in TCRdb shows in-frame clones only, minus some. The table records more than 200,000 clones, roughly 84% of them present only once. The specimen was peripheral blood. These receptors all stem from a man aged 40-49 years with acute or convalescent COVID-19. CDR3s include the opening cysteine and the closing phenylalanine or tryptophan. Fields, in order: V gene, CDR3 length, J gene, CDR3 protein.

TRBV4-2,15,TRBJ1-2,CASSQDNSQDYGYTF
TRBV7-9,14,TRBJ1-5,CASSSMTVNQPQHF
TRBV6-5,15,TRBJ2-2,CASSYGAELAGELFF
TRBV28,12,TRBJ1-5,CASTVSRQPQHF
TRBV12-3/TRBV12-4,13,TRBJ1-1,CASRFDRDAEAFF
TRBV5-4,13,TRBJ2-1,CASSLSQGFEQFF
TRBV5-1,16,TRBJ1-4,CASSPGQGTTNEKLFF
TRBV6-5,14,TRBJ1-4,CASGRDYRNEKLFF
TRBV7-2,15,TRBJ1-4,CASSYDGLANEKLFF
TRBV4-1,15,TRBJ1-2,CASSLETGGSYGYTF
TRBV7-9,13,TRBJ1-5,CASSTGSNQPQHF
TRBV5-1,15,TRBJ1-2,CASSSEQGANYGYTF
TRBV7-6,14,TRBJ1-2,CASSPTHTNYGYTF
TRBV6-4,15,TRBJ2-1,CASSEEGGISNEQFF
TRBV12-5,18,TRBJ1-5,CASGLVSSGQGSNQPQHF
TRBV19,15,TRBJ1-5,CASSILTGRGQPQHF
TRBV12-3/TRBV12-4,13,TRBJ2-7,CASSSRTGAEQYF
TRBV18,14,TRBJ1-6,CASSPEGGRSPLHF
TRBV6-6,17,TRBJ2-1,CASSPSGSFGSYNEQFF
TRBV5-1,14,TRBJ2-7,CASSFRSSPTEQYF
TRBV2,15,TRBJ1-1,CASRADRGPNSEAFF
TRBV25-1,16,TRBJ2-7,CASSGVLLAETYEQYF
TRBV19,14,TRBJ1-5,CASTDPGGYQPQHF
TRBV4-2,16,TRBJ2-3,CASSQRGTGDTDTQYF
TRBV19,13,TRBJ2-3,CASSISSPDTQYF
TRBV6-5,16,TRBJ1-5,CASSSPGVGYNQPQHF
TRBV19,16,TRBJ2-1,CASRLAGGISYNEQFF
TRBV5-1,13,TRBJ1-2,CASSGHGDYGYTF
TRBV19,14,TRBJ2-3,CASRQGPNTDTQYF
TRBV10-3,16,TRBJ1-1,CAITFTDRGFNPEAFF
TRBV6-4,14,TRBJ2-1,CASSEGLEGNEQFF
TRBV4-1,15,TRBJ1-2,CASSLARDTNYGYTF
TRBV30,14,TRBJ1-6,CAWSAGQDNSPLHF
TRBV12-5,15,TRBJ2-7,CASGLGDRGHDEQYF
TRBV6-5,16,TRBJ2-5,CASSFGLAGGTETQYF
TRBV9,12,TRBJ1-1,CASSGRGREAFF
TRBV5-1,15,TRBJ2-5,CASSRRLAGQETQYF
TRBV2,11,TRBJ2-4,CASSIQDIQYF
TRBV28,13,TRBJ1-3,CASSGAPGNTIYF
TRBV9,16,TRBJ2-7,CASSEEGGVSSYEQYF
TRBV5-1,14,TRBJ1-4,CASSLDQGGEKLFF
TRBV5-1,17,TRBJ2-7,CASSLRGQALFRGEQYF
TRBV6-5,14,TRBJ1-2,CASSRGTVDYGYTF